This T cell receptor beta chain was captured in a study of blood T cell repertoires in COVID-19. Study-wide background: The samples span acute and convalescent COVID-19 from the United States, Italy and Spain. T cells, B-cell-depleted T cells, or PBMCs supplied cDNA or gDNA.

Per the study methods: Amplifying reference gene primers gave estimates of nucleated cell counts. Here immunoSEQ multiplex PCR was the method, and the copy in TCRdb shows in-frame clones only, minus some. V and J calls and clone size are given by that table; D and trimming were obtained from the DNA. Altogether some 87,000 clones are present, about 87% being singletons, with the ten largest covering 15% to 20%. This CDR3 spans 14 amino acids. V gave up 4 bases and J gave up 8 bases; unmatched junction bases: 7. CDR1 and CDR2 (germline): LGHDT, YNNKEL (reference sequence). Sample: peripheral blood. The receptor's source is a human donor in a cohort sampled during active COVID-19. The V and J genes are TRBV3-1 (or the pseudogene TRBV3-2) and TRBJ1-4; 7 positions agree with TRBD1. The CDR3 reads CASSRQGLGEKLFF. The CDR3 DNA follows: TGTGCCAGCAGCCGACAGGGACTTGGGGAAAAACTGTTTTTT.